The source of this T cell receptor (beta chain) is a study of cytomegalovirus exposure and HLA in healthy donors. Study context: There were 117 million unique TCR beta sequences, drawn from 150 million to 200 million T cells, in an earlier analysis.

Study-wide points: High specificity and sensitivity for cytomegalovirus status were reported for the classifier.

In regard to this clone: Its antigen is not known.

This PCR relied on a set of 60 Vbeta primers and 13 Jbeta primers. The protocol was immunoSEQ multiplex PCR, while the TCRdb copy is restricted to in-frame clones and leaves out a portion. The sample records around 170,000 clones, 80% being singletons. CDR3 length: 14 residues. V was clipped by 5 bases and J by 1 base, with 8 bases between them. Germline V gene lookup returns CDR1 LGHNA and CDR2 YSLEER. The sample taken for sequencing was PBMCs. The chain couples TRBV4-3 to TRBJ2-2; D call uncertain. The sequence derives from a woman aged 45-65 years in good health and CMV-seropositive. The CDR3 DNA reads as TGCGCCAGCAGCTTTAACAAGAACACCGGGGAGCTGTTTTTT. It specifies CASSFNKNTGELFF.